Following are 27 T cell receptor beta chains from one sample sequenced in a study of blood T cell repertoires in COVID-19. Sequencing was performed with immunoSEQ multiplex PCR; in TCRdb, only in-frame clones are kept and a portion is missing. The table includes about 120,000 clones, roughly 76% detected once. Source material: peripheral blood. These TCRs come from a human donor in a cohort sampled during active COVID-19.

The chain joins TRBV7-2 to TRBJ1-1, with D tentatively TRBD1 (6 bases). Germline assignment: CDR1 SGHTA and CDR2 FQGNSA. V lost 3 bases and J lost 5, with 16 bases in between. There are 15 residues in the CDR3. The CDR3 spells CASSFAASGATEAFF. The CDR3 DNA is TGTGCCAGCAGCTTCGCCGCCTCAGGGGCAACTGAAGCTTTCTTT. Full variable domain (rest looked up from reference TRBV7-2 and TRBJ1-1): GAGVSQSPSNKVTEKGKDVELRCDPISGHTALYWYRQSLGQGLEFLIYFQGNSAPDKSGLPSDRFSAERTGGSVSTLTIQRTQQEDSAVYLCASSFAASGATEAFFGQGTRLTVV.

The rearrangement uses TRBV7-8 and TRBJ2-1; TRBD2 matches at 10 bases. This CDR3 comprises 15 residues. The V and J ends lost 2 bases and 6 bases, in that order; junction bases with no gene match: 4. From germline, CDR1 is SGHVS and CDR2 FQNEAQ. The CDR3 nucleotides are TGTGCCAGCAGCTTATCGGGACTAGCGTTCAATGAGCAGTTCTTC. Encoded protein: CASSLSGLAFNEQFF.

This sequence joins TRBV6-2 or TRBV6-3 and TRBJ1-1; D unresolved. The CDR3 sequence is 16 residues long. Germline V gives CDR1 MNHEY, CDR2 SVGEGT. V gave up 5 bases and J gave up 0 bases, with 16 bases separating them. The CDR3: CASSRGRNYMNTEAFF. For the CDR3, the DNA is TGTGCCAGCAGTAGAGGCCGTAACTACATGAACACTGAAGCTTTCTTT.

This clone was counted a few times. The chain couples TRBV11-2 to TRBJ1-1; a possible D gene is TRBD1 (5 bases). V shed 3 bases and J shed 0 bases, with 8 bases lying between them. Germline V gene sequence: CDR1 SGHAT, CDR2 FQNNGV. The CDR3 is made up of 14 amino acids. The DNA for the CDR3 is TGTGCCAGCAGCTTCCAGGGTATGAACACTGAAGCTTTCTTT. The encoded protein is CASSFQGMNTEAFF.

The rearrangement links TRBV4-3 to TRBJ2-7; 14 bases line up with TRBD2. This CDR3 region has 15 residues. Germline loops: CDR1 LGHNA, CDR2 YSLEER. Losses at the gene ends were 4 bases for V and 2 bases for J; bases not matched to a gene: 1. CDR3: CASSLGLAGAYEQYF. The CDR3 DNA follows: TGCGCCAGCAGCCTGGGACTAGCGGGGGCCTACGAGCAGTACTTC.

J is TRBJ1-1 and V is TRBV21-1; no DNA check was done on the table's D call, TRBD1. TRBV21-1 is a recognized pseudogene. The CDR3 is 15 amino acids. The CDR3 protein is CASSKVRGSNTEAFF. The DNA for the CDR3 is TGTGCCAGCAGCAAAGTAAGGGGTTCGAACACTGAAGCTTTCTTT.

The rearrangement uses TRBV5-1 and TRBJ2-3; D is perhaps TRBD2 (5 bases). This CDR3 region has 16 residues. Looked up from germline, CDR1 is SGHRS and CDR2 is YFSETQ. V shed 0 bases and J shed 2 bases, with 13 bases lying between them. CDR3 in DNA: TGCGCCAGCAGCTTGGCGCGCGGGTGGACCACAGATACGCAGTATTTT. Translating gives CASSLARGWTTDTQYF.

V is TRBV5-5 and J is TRBJ2-7; 7 bases align to TRBD1. CDR3 size: 15 residues. Germline values: CDR1 SGHKS, CDR2 YYEKEE (reference sequence). J lost 3 bases, V lost 0 bases, and 6 bases had no gene match. The CDR3 DNA sequence: TGTGCCAGCAGCTTGGAGGGGGCGAGGGGCTACGAGCAGTACTTC. It specifies CASSLEGARGYEQYF.

The J gene is TRBJ1-1, the V gene TRBV7-9; the D gene is possibly TRBD1 (5 bases). Germline-derived CDR1 and CDR2 are SEHNR and FQNEAQ (reference sequence). V was trimmed by 5 bases and J by 0 bases, leaving 16 bases between them. This CDR3 is built from 16 residues. The CDR3 region is CASSLRGGSMNTEAFF. The CDR3 region has the DNA TGTGCCAGCAGCCTCCGTGGGGGGAGCATGAACACTGAAGCTTTCTTT.

This chain joins TRBV28 and TRBJ2-7, with TRBD2 matching over 10 bases. CDR3 length equals 17 residues. The trim removed 2 bases at V and 4 bases at J, leaving 11 bases unmatched. Germline-derived CDR1 and CDR2 are MDHEN and SYDVKM. The CDR3 protein is CASSLEAGGPRSYEQYF. DNA of the CDR3: TGTGCCAGCAGTTTAGAAGCGGGAGGGCCGAGAAGTTACGAGCAGTACTTC.

The chain carries TRBV5-1 and TRBJ2-2, with D tentatively TRBD1 (5 bases). The germline CDR1 and CDR2 sequences are SGHRS and YFSETQ. CDR3 length equals 16 residues. Trimming left V 0 bases short and J 3 bases short, with 12 bases between. The CDR3 loop reads CASSLEDIGDTGELFF. CDR3 nucleotides: TGCGCCAGCAGCTTGGAGGACATAGGTGACACCGGGGAGCTGTTTTTT.

The rearrangement links TRBV19 to TRBJ1-3; D gene ambiguous. Germline V gives CDR1 LNHDA, CDR2 SQIVND (reference sequence). CDR3 length: 16 residues. With 7 bases removed from V and 0 bases from J, the gap between germline ends came to 16 bases. This CDR3 reads CASIGGFARSGNTIYF. As DNA, the CDR3 is TGTGCCAGTATAGGAGGCTTCGCTCGCTCTGGAAACACCATATATTTT. The complete variable domain, with remaining parts taken from reference TRBV19 and TRBJ1-3, reads DGGITQSPKYLFRKEGQNVTLSCEQNLNHDAMYWYRQDPGQGLRLIYYSQIVNDFQKGDIAEGYSVSREKKESFPLTVTSAQKNPTAFYLCASIGGFARSGNTIYFGEGSWLTVV.

Regarding this clone: Mismatch with germline at one junction end may stem from a read error. The J gene is TRBJ2-7, the V gene TRBV19; D call uncertain. Per germline, CDR1 LNHDA and CDR2 SQIVND (reference sequence). The CDR3 length is 14 residues. The CDR3 nucleotides are TGTGCCAGTAGTCTAGACTTACCGGCCTACGAGCAGTACTTC. As protein: CASSLDLPAYEQYF.

The chain carries TRBV5-1 and TRBJ2-7, with D possibly TRBD1 on 5 matching bases. CDR1 and CDR2 (germline): SGHRS, YFSETQ. Between the trimmed V and J ends, which lost 2 bases and 8 bases, there was a span of 14 bases. CDR3 size: 13 residues. CDR3: CASSLRQPVQQYF. The CDR3 bases are TGCGCCAGCAGCTTACGACAGCCAGTGCAGCAGTACTTC.

V gene TRBV16 combines with J gene TRBJ2-7, with D perhaps TRBD2 (6 bases). The CDR3 contains 13 residues. Germline assignment: CDR1 KGHSY and CDR2 FQNENV. Trimming stripped 0 bases from V and 9 bases from J, with 12 bases between. The CDR3 loop reads CASSQSLKEGQYF. CDR3 DNA sequence: TGTGCCAGCAGCCAATCCTTAAAGGAGGGGCAGTACTTC.

This clone was counted between two and nine times. This rearrangement joins TRBV28 to TRBJ2-7; D is undetermined. V was pared by 5 bases and J by 3 bases, with 5 bases between. The CDR3 consists of 11 residues. Germline assignment: CDR1 MDHEN and CDR2 SYDVKM. CDR3 region: CASSNNYEQYF. In nucleotides, the CDR3 is TGTGCCAGCAGTAACAACTACGAGCAGTACTTC.

V gene TRBV7-2 combines with J gene TRBJ2-4; possible D gene TRBD2, 5 bases. CDR1 is SGHTA, CDR2 FQGNSA, per germline. V lost 5 bases to trimming and J lost 0 bases, with 8 bases between them. This CDR3 has 14 amino acids. CDR3 nucleotide sequence: TGTGCCAGCAGCCCTGGACTAGCCAAAAACATTCAGTACTTC. Its protein product is CASSPGLAKNIQYF.

The chain has TRBV27 and TRBJ1-5; 7 bases match TRBD1. The CDR3 length is 16 residues. With 2 bases clipped from V and 1 base from J, the junction kept 5 bases outside the gene matches. The germline gives CDR1 MNHEY, CDR2 SMNVEV (reference sequence). The DNA of the CDR3 is TGTGCCAGCAGTTTAACTGTACAGGGGAGCAATCAGCCCCAGCATTTT. Its protein product is CASSLTVQGSNQPQHF.

Only a few counts were recorded for this clone. The gene calls are TRBV7-3 and TRBJ2-7; 10 nucleotides agree with TRBD2. Per the germline V gene, CDR1 is SGHTA and CDR2 is FQGTGA. With V trimmed by 5 bases and J by 6 bases, 10 bases remained unmatched. The CDR3 spans 15 residues. CDR3 residues: CASSPGLASLGEQYF. The DNA for the CDR3 is TGTGCCAGCAGCCCGGGACTAGCGTCATTGGGCGAGCAGTACTTC. Using reference TRBV7-3 and TRBJ2-7 for the parts outside the CDR3, the full variable domain is GAGVSQTPSNKVTEKGKYVELRCDPISGHTALYWYRQSLGQGPEFLIYFQGTGAADDSGLPNDRFFAVRPEGSVSTLKIQRTERGDSAVYLCASSPGLASLGEQYFGPGTRLTVT.

V gene TRBV7-3 combines with J gene TRBJ2-1; 9 bases are shared with TRBD1. The CDR3 consists of 16 residues. V lost 5 bases to trimming and J lost 6 bases; unmatched junction nucleotides: 11. Germline V lookup: CDR1 SGHTA, CDR2 FQGTGA. CDR3 protein: CASSHRAGTGRNEQFF. CDR3 in DNA: TGTGCCAGCAGCCATCGTGCCGGGACAGGGCGCAATGAGCAGTTCTTC.

The chain joins TRBV4-3 to TRBJ1-2; D remains unclear. Trimming took off 0 bases at V and 0 bases at J, with 8 bases between the two ends. This CDR3 is built from 15 residues. Germline V CDR1 and CDR2: LGHNA, YSLEER. CDR3 nucleotide sequence: TGCGCCAGCAGCCAAGAATGGTTAGCTAACTATGGCTACACCTTC. Translation gives CASSQEWLANYGYTF.

The J gene is TRBJ2-3, the V gene TRBV19; 11 bases agree with TRBD2. Germline trimming cut 6 bases from V and 3 bases from J; bases unmatched to any gene: 8. The V gene's germline CDR1 is LNHDA and CDR2 SQIVND (reference sequence). The CDR3 runs to 16 residues. The DNA for the CDR3 is TGTGCCAGTAGGCTGACCGGGACTAGCGGAACAGATACGCAGTATTTT. Translating it yields CASRLTGTSGTDTQYF.

J is TRBJ2-7 and V is TRBV27; 7 positions match TRBD1. CDR3 size: 14 residues. Trimming removed 5 bases from V and 3 bases from J; junction bases left unmatched: 7. CDR1 MNHEY and CDR2 SMNVEV come from the germline V gene (reference sequence). In DNA, the CDR3 is TGTGCCAGCAGTCCAGGGACAGAATTCTACGAGCAGTACTTC. Protein: CASSPGTEFYEQYF.

This clone was counted between two and nine times. This chain joins TRBV25-1 and TRBJ2-1; D remains ambiguous. V dropped 3 bases and J dropped 12 bases, with 18 bases sitting between them. The CDR3 runs to 14 residues. CDR1 is MGHDK, CDR2 SYGVNS, per germline. The CDR3 DNA follows: TGTGCCAGCAGTGAGGATAAAGGAGAGCGTAGGCAGTTCTTC. Amino acid sequence: CASSEDKGERRQFF. Supplemented by reference TRBV25-1 and TRBJ2-1, the full variable domain reads EADIYQTPRYLVIGTGKKITLECSQTMGHDKMYWYQQDPGMELHLIHYSYGVNSTEKGDLSSESTVSRIRTEHFPLTLESARPSHTSQYLCASSEDKGERRQFFGPGTRLTVL.

This chain joins TRBV7-2 and TRBJ2-5, with TRBD2 matching over 7 bases. There are 13 residues in the CDR3. CDR1 is SGHTA and CDR2 is FQGNSA in the germline V gene. The junction had 3 bases not matched to a gene; V was cut back by 2 bases and J by 6 bases. The CDR3 here is CASSLNGRKTQYF. The CDR3 DNA follows: TGTGCCAGCAGCTTAAACGGGAGGAAGACCCAGTACTTC.

This clone was counted at least ten times. This sequence joins TRBV5-8 and TRBJ1-5, with TRBD1 as a possible D gene (6 bases). Germline loops: CDR1 SGHTS, CDR2 YDEGEE. Trimming pared 0 bases from V and 7 bases from J, leaving 14 bases between. The CDR3 consists of 15 residues. CDR3 protein: CASSLETGLGQPQHF. In nucleotides, the CDR3 is TGTGCCAGCAGCTTGGAAACAGGGCTGGGACAGCCCCAGCATTTT.

In this sample, this clone turned up a few times. The chain combines TRBV30 with TRBJ2-7, with 12 positions matching TRBD2. The germline V gene encodes CDR1 GTSNPN and CDR2 SVGIG (reference sequence). Losses at the gene ends were 1 base for V and 2 bases for J; bases not matched to a gene: 3. The CDR3 covers 15 residues. The CDR3: CAWSETSGRTYEQYF. DNA of the CDR3: TGTGCCTGGAGTGAGACTAGCGGGAGAACCTACGAGCAGTACTTC.